This passage covers 27 T cell receptor beta chains from one sample sequenced in a study of blood T cell repertoires in COVID-19. Using immunoSEQ multiplex PCR, the repertoire was profiled, and TCRdb retains in-frame clones only, with some absent. The table lists a few hundred thousand clones, 80% to 90% of them singletons. Sequencing was performed on PBMCs or T cells enriched from blood (not recorded which). The receptor source for this set is a woman in her 30s who had recovered from COVID-19.

The V call is TRBV19, the J call TRBJ1-5; the D gene is possibly TRBD1 (5 bases). The V end was cut by 6 bases, the J end by 5 bases, with 35 bases between. The CDR3 covers 21 residues. The V gene's germline CDR1 is LNHDA and CDR2 SQIVND (reference sequence). CDR3 sequence: CASRKGTSYGGYVRNYQPQHF. The DNA of the CDR3 is TGTGCCAGTAGAAAAGGGACTTCATACGGCGGGTACGTTCGGAATTATCAGCCCCAGCATTTT.

The gene calls are TRBV28 and TRBJ2-7; D perhaps matches TRBD2 (7 bases). CDR1 MDHEN and CDR2 SYDVKM come from the germline V gene. The CDR3 covers 14 residues. V was trimmed by 8 bases and J by 5 bases, leaving 19 bases between them. CDR3 sequence reads: CASGGGGGPHEQYF. CDR3 in DNA: TGTGCCAGCGGAGGGGGGGGCGGGCCCCACGAGCAGTACTTC.

This clone was observed once. The V gene is TRBV14, the J gene TRBJ2-3; no clear D gene. Germline assignment: CDR1 SGHDN and CDR2 FVKESK. V was pared by 4 bases and J by 0 bases, with 14 bases between. CDR3 length equals 16 residues. CDR3 amino acids: CASSPGRTASTDTQYF. The CDR3 bases are TGTGCCAGCAGCCCAGGCAGAACAGCTAGCACAGATACGCAGTATTTT.

The chain couples TRBV4-1 to TRBJ1-5, with D perhaps matching TRBD1 (5 bases). CDR1 and CDR2 from the germline V gene are MGHRA and YSYEKL. There are 17 residues in the CDR3. V was clipped by 0 bases and J by 7 bases, with 19 bases between them. The chain's CDR3 is CASSQDVSRQTQQPQHF. The CDR3 DNA sequence: TGCGCCAGCAGCCAAGACGTTTCGAGACAGACACAACAGCCCCAGCATTTT.

This clone was detected a few times. The chain uses TRBV5-6 and TRBJ1-5, with D unresolved. CDR3 length: 14 residues. V lost 4 bases and J 2 bases, leaving 10 bases between the germline ends. Germline CDR1 and CDR2: SGHDT and YYEEEE. The CDR3 is CASSLGTRNQPQHF. The DNA of the CDR3 is TGTGCCAGCAGCCTTGGCACACGCAATCAGCCCCAGCATTTT.

The chain combines TRBV28 with TRBJ2-7; 9 nucleotides align to TRBD1. Germline loops: CDR1 MDHEN, CDR2 SYDVKM. The CDR3 is made up of 19 amino acids. Unmatched junction bases numbered 20, after V lost 6 bases and J lost 2 bases. This chain's CDR3 is CASRPGPTRDRVEAYEQYF. The CDR3 DNA reads TGTGCCAGCAGGCCCGGACCCACCCGGGACAGGGTCGAAGCCTACGAGCAGTACTTC.

V is TRBV2 and J is TRBJ2-1, with TRBD2 as a possible D gene (5 bases). Germline V gene data show CDR1 as SNHLY and CDR2 as FYNNEI. V shed 7 bases and J shed 4 bases, with 17 bases lying between them. This CDR3 region has 15 residues. The CDR3 bases are TGTGCCAGCATCGAGGGTCTAGCTCGGTACAATGAGCAGTTCTTC. Translated, it gives CASIEGLARYNEQFF.

This chain links TRBV7-9 with TRBJ1-6, with 7 bases that match TRBD1. The V and J ends lost 4 bases and 0 bases, in that order; junction bases with no gene match: 3. The CDR3 is 16 residues long. Germline lookup yields CDR1 SEHNR and CDR2 FQNEAQ (reference sequence). CDR3 DNA: TGTGCCAGCAGCTCGGGACAGAGCTCCTATAATTCACCCCTCCACTTT. This sequence encodes CASSSGQSSYNSPLHF.

The chain employs TRBV18 and TRBJ2-7; D gene ambiguous. CDR1 and CDR2 (germline): KGHSH, LQKENI. CDR3 size: 14 residues. Trimming cost V 3 bases and J 2 bases, with 11 bases left between them. The CDR3 DNA reads TGTGCCAGCTCACCCGGTTCGAGGCCCTACGAGCAGTACTTC. Residues: CASSPGSRPYEQYF.

The chain is built from TRBV5-6 and TRBJ2-1; 11 bases fit TRBD2. In germline, CDR1 is SGHDT, CDR2 YYEEEE. This CDR3 contains 15 residues. Trimming removed 1 base from V and 9 bases from J; junction bases left unmatched: 6. This CDR3 is CASSLTSGSVGEQFF. The CDR3 DNA reads TGTGCCAGCAGCTTGACTAGCGGGAGTGTTGGTGAGCAGTTCTTC.

This clone has only one observation. This sequence joins TRBV5-6 and TRBJ1-3; D unclear. The CDR3 has 15 amino acids. CDR1 is SGHDT, CDR2 YYEEEE, per germline. Trimming shortened V by 6 bases and J by 1 base, and 14 bases separated the two germline ends. CDR3 region: CASNFGTESGNTIYF. The CDR3 coding sequence is TGTGCCAGCAACTTCGGTACAGAATCTGGAAACACCATATATTTT.

The genes are TRBV5-1 and TRBJ1-6, with D possibly TRBD1 on 6 matching bases. The germline V gene encodes CDR1 SGHRS and CDR2 YFSETQ. The CDR3 runs 15 residues. The germline V and J ends were trimmed by 1 base and 2 bases, with 7 bases remaining between them. The DNA for the CDR3 is TGCGCCAGCAGCTTGAGACAGGCCTATAATTCACCCCTCCACTTT. Its translation: CASSLRQAYNSPLHF. Based on the CDR3 plus reference TRBV5-1 and TRBJ1-6, the full variable domain is KAGVTQTPRYLIKTRGQQVTLSCSPISGHRSVSWYQQTPGQGLQFLFEYFSETQRNKGNFPGRFSGRQFSNSRSEMNVSTLELGDSALYLCASSLRQAYNSPLHFGNGTRLTVT.

This clone occurred once. V usage is TRBV9 and J usage is TRBJ1-1, with a weak D call TRBD1 (5 bases). Germline V CDR1 and CDR2: SGDLS, YYNGEE. CDR3 length equals 14 residues. Deletions cut 1 base from V and 3 bases from J, with 10 bases between. The CDR3 nucleotides read TGTGCCAGCAGCGTAAATTGGGGGGACACTGAAGCTTTCTTT. It is translated as CASSVNWGDTEAFF.

This chain links TRBV7-8 with TRBJ2-1; 7 nucleotides align to TRBD2. J was trimmed by 10 bases and V by 1 base; bases with no gene match: 7. This CDR3 is 14 amino acids long. The V gene's germline CDR1 is SGHVS and CDR2 FQNEAQ. The CDR3 here is CASSLVASGKEQFF. In nucleotides, the CDR3 is TGTGCCAGCAGCTTAGTGGCTAGCGGAAAGGAGCAGTTCTTC.

CDR3 protein: CATNSGNTEAFF. CDR3 sequence (DNA): TGTGCCACCAATTCGGGAAACACTGAAGCTTTCTTT. The chain links TRBV10-3 to TRBJ1-1; D call uncertain. Trimming shortened V by 10 bases and J by 2 bases, and 11 bases separated the two germline ends. Germline loops: CDR1 ENHRY, CDR2 SYGVKD. The CDR3 is made up of 12 amino acids.

This sequence joins TRBV18 and TRBJ2-7, with TRBD2 identical over 11 bases. After removal of 5 bases from V and 3 bases from J, the junction contained 3 bases not matched to a gene. In germline, CDR1 is KGHSH, CDR2 LQKENI. The CDR3 is made up of 14 amino acids. The CDR3 is CASSSSGRSYEQYF. CDR3 in DNA: TGTGCCAGCTCATCTAGCGGGAGGAGCTACGAGCAGTACTTC.

The V gene is TRBV9, the J gene TRBJ1-4; maybe TRBD1 (5 bases). Trimming took off 0 bases at V and 7 bases at J, with 13 bases between the two ends. Germline CDR1 reads SGDLS; CDR2 reads YYNGEE. This CDR3 spans 15 amino acids. The CDR3 protein is CASSVEGRRGEKLFF. Here the CDR3 DNA reads TGTGCCAGCAGCGTAGAAGGGCGTAGGGGTGAAAAACTGTTTTTT.

The chain carries TRBV5-1 and TRBJ1-1; D is uncertain. The CDR3 spans 14 residues. CDR1 and CDR2 (germline): SGHRS, YFSETQ. The germline V and J ends were trimmed by 0 bases and 6 bases, with 12 bases remaining between them. CDR3 sequence reads: CASSLEAGSAEAFF. DNA for the CDR3: TGCGCCAGCAGCTTGGAGGCGGGTAGCGCTGAAGCTTTCTTT.

The genes are TRBV6-4 and TRBJ2-5; TRBD1 matches 8 bases. V shed 2 bases and J 5 bases; nucleotides not matched to a gene: 7. The CDR3 runs 15 residues. Germline V gene sequence: CDR1 MRHNA, CDR2 SNTAGT. The CDR3 is CASSDGQGSIETQYF. The CDR3 region has the DNA TGTGCCAGCAGTGACGGACAGGGAAGTATCGAGACCCAGTACTTC.

This chain uses TRBV5-1 with TRBJ2-1; 14 bases fit TRBD2. Per germline, CDR1 SGHRS and CDR2 YFSETQ. The CDR3 is 15 amino acids. The V and J ends lost 5 bases and 8 bases, in that order; junction bases with no gene match: 6. DNA for the CDR3: TGCGCCAGCAGTCTAGGGGGACTAGCGGGGGATGAGCAGTTCTTC. It translates to CASSLGGLAGDEQFF.

The V and J genes are TRBV21-1 and TRBJ1-1; the table's D call TRBD1 went unverified against the DNA. TRBV21-1 corresponds to a pseudogene. The CDR3 runs to 15 residues. CDR3 DNA sequence: TGTGCCAGCAGCCCCGAGCAGGGATTTGGCACTGAAGCTTTCTTT. Protein product: CASSPEQGFGTEAFF.

This clone was seen only once. The chain uses TRBV3-1 (or the pseudogene TRBV3-2) and TRBJ2-1; D remains ambiguous. V was cut by 4 bases and J by 1 base, with 14 bases left in between. Germline loops: CDR1 LGHDT, CDR2 YNNKEL (reference sequence). This CDR3 has 16 amino acids. CDR3 sequence reads: CASSRATGASYNEQFF. The CDR3 DNA is TGTGCCAGCAGCCGAGCGACTGGCGCGTCCTACAATGAGCAGTTCTTC.

The chain uses TRBV5-1 and TRBJ2-3; 10 bases map to TRBD2. Per the germline V gene, CDR1 is SGHRS and CDR2 is YFSETQ. V trimming: 4 bases; J trimming: 0 bases; junction bases outside the gene matches: 11. This CDR3 comprises 18 residues. This chain's CDR3 is CASSILAGARASTDTQYF. In DNA form, the CDR3 reads TGCGCCAGCAGCATCCTAGCGGGGGCCCGTGCTAGCACAGATACGCAGTATTTT.

This clone was counted a single time. The CDR3 coding sequence is TGTGCCAGCAGCCAAGAGCTAGCCTCCTACAATGAGCAGTTCTTC. This gives the protein CASSQELASYNEQFF. This sequence joins TRBV3-1 (or the pseudogene TRBV3-2) and TRBJ2-1, with D possibly TRBD2 on 5 matching bases. The CDR3 runs to 15 residues. V shed 0 bases and J shed 0 bases, with 6 bases lying between them. Germline CDR1 reads LGHDT; CDR2 reads YNNKEL (reference sequence).

The V call is TRBV7-9, the J call TRBJ2-1, with TRBD2 matching over 7 bases. CDR1 is SEHNR, CDR2 FQNEAQ, per germline (reference sequence). The V segment lost 5 bases and the J segment 0 bases; nucleotides outside the gene matches: 4. The CDR3 contains 15 residues. For the CDR3, the DNA is TGTGCCAGCAGCCCCGGGAGGAGCTCCTACAATGAGCAGTTCTTC. It is translated as CASSPGRSSYNEQFF.

The V gene is TRBV28, the J gene TRBJ2-2; D gene uncertain. V was shortened by 7 bases and J by 4 bases, with 10 bases between the two germline ends. CDR1 is MDHEN and CDR2 is SYDVKM in the germline V gene. The CDR3 runs to 13 residues. As DNA, the CDR3 is TGTGCCAGCACCATTTCGGGCACCGGGGAGCTGTTTTTT. Its protein is CASTISGTGELFF.

The chain couples TRBV9 to TRBJ1-6; TRBD1 matches at 10 bases. Germline-derived CDR1 and CDR2 are SGDLS and YYNGEE. Losses at the gene ends were 4 bases for V and 8 bases for J; bases not matched to a gene: 6. The CDR3 consists of 15 residues. This chain's CDR3 is CASSFTGTGDSPLHF. The CDR3 DNA sequence: TGTGCCAGCAGCTTTACCGGGACAGGGGATTCACCCCTCCACTTT.